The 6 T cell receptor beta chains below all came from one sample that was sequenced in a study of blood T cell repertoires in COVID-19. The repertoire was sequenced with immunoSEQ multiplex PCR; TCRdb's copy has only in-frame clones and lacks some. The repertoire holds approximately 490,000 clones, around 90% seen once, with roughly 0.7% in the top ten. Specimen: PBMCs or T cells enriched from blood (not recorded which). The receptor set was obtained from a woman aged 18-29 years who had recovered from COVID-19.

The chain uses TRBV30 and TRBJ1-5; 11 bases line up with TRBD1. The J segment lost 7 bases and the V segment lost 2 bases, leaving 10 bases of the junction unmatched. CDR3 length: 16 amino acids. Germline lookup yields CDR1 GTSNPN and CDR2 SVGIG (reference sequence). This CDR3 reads CAWSSLPGQGGQPQHF. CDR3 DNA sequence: TGTGCCTGGAGTTCATTACCGGGACAGGGGGGACAGCCCCAGCATTTT.

In nucleotides, the CDR3 is TGCGCCAGCAGTGGGACCGCGGGGGATAACGCTCGAAATACGCAGTATTTT. It translates to CASSGTAGDNARNTQYF. The chain carries TRBV10-1 and TRBJ2-3; 7 bases map to TRBD2. V trimming: 4 bases; J trimming: 7 bases; junction bases outside the gene matches: 17. This CDR3 contains 17 residues. The germline CDR1 and CDR2 sequences are WNHNN and SYGVQD (reference sequence).

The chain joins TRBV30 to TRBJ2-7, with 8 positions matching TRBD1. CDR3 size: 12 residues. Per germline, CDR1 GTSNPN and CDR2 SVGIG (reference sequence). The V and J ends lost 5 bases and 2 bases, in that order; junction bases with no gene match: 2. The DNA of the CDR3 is TGTGCCTGGGGACAGGGTACCTACGAGCAGTACTTC. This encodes CAWGQGTYEQYF.

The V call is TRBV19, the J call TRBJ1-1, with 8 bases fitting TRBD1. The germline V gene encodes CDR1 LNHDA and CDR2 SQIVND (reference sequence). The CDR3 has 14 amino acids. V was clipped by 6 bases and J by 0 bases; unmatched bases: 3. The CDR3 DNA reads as TGTGCCAGTAGCAGGGGGCGAATGAACACTGAAGCTTTCTTT. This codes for CASSRGRMNTEAFF.

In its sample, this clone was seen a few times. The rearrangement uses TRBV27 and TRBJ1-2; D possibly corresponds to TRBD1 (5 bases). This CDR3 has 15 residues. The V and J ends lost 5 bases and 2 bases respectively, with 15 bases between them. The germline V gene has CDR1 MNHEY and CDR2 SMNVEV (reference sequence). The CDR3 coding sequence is TGTGCCAGCAGTCTGTCACCCAGGGTAAACTATGGCTACACCTTC. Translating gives CASSLSPRVNYGYTF.

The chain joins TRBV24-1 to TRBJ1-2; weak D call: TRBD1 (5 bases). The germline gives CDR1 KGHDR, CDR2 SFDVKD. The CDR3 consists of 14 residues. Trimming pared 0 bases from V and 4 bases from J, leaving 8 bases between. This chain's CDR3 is CATSDLKGLYGYTF. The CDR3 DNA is TGTGCCACCAGTGATTTGAAGGGGCTCTATGGCTACACCTTC.